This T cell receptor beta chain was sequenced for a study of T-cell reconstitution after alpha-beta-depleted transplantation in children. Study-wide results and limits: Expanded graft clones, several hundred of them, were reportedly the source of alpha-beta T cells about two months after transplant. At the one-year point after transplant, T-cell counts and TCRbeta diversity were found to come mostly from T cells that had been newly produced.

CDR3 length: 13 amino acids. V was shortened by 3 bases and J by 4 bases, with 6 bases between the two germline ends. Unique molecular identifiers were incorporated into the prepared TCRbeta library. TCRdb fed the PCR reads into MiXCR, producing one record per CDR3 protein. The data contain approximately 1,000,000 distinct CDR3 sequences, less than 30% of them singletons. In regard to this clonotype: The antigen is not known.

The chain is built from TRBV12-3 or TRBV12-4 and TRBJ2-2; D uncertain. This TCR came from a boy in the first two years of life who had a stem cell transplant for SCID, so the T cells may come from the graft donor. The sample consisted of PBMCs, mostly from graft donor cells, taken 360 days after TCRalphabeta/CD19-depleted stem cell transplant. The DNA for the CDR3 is TGTGCCAGCAGTTTCGAGTTCACCGGGGAGCTGTTTTTT. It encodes CASSFEFTGELFF.